Listed below are T cell receptor beta chains from one sample, sequenced in a study of cytomegalovirus exposure and HLA in healthy donors. Sequencing used immunoSEQ multiplex PCR; TCRdb keeps in-frame clones, though not all of them. The repertoire holds some 240,000 clones, with around 73% as singletons. Material: PBMCs. The receptors shown here come from a male donor in good health and CMV-seronegative. Both conserved end residues are part of each CDR3. A D gene is named only where the DNA matches it firmly. Only some rows state a clone size, as once, few, many or a class for expanded clones.

NA	NA	TRBV25-1	TRBJ2-3	CASRPSGTATDTQYF	TGTGCCAGCAGACCTTCCGGGACTGCCACAGATACGCAGTATTTT
NA	NA	TRBV5-1	TRBJ2-7	CASSLARGTYEQYF	TGCGCCAGCAGCTTGGCCCGGGGGACTTACGAGCAGTACTTC
NA	NA	TRBV2	TRBJ1-6	CASSFQGGDNSPLHF	TGTGCCAGCAGTTTCCAGGGAGGGGATAATTCACCCCTCCACTTT
NA	TRBD1	TRBV5-1	TRBJ2-5	CASSFGQGAGETQYF	TGCGCCAGCAGCTTCGGACAGGGGGCTGGGGAGACCCAGTACTTC
NA	NA	TRBV19	TRBJ2-6	CASQGTPGANVLTF	TGTGCCAGTCAAGGGACTCCTGGGGCCAACGTCCTGACTTTC
NA	NA	TRBV18	TRBJ2-3	CASSPPRQSSTDTQYF	TGTGCCAGCTCACCACCGAGACAGTCTAGCACAGATACGCAGTATTTT
NA	TRBD2	TRBV7-2	TRBJ2-7	CASSPRTSGNPIYEQYF	TGTGCCAGCAGCCCACGGACTAGCGGCAATCCCATTTACGAGCAGTACTTC
few	TRBD1	TRBV4-1	TRBJ1-1	CASSRTTGSGAEAFF	TGCGCCAGCAGCCGAACGACAGGGTCGGGAGCTGAAGCTTTCTTT
NA	NA	TRBV11-2	TRBJ2-2	CASSWTAWMDGTGELFF	TGTGCCAGCAGCTGGACAGCTTGGATGGACGGCACCGGGGAGCTGTTTTTT
NA	TRBD1	TRBV28	TRBJ2-7	CASSTHPGQGARQYF	TGTGCCAGCAGTACCCACCCGGGACAGGGGGCACGGCAGTACTTC
few	NA	TRBV18	TRBJ1-4	CASSRKTGVNNEKLFF	TGTGCCAGCTCACGCAAAACAGGAGTTAATAATGAAAAACTGTTTTTT
NA	NA	TRBV2	TRBJ1-1	CASRSQGTANTEAFF	TGCGCCAGCAGGTCACAGGGAACTGCGAACACTGAAGCTTTCTTT
NA	TRBD2	TRBV11-2	TRBJ2-5	CASSLGGGRDGETQYF	TGTGCCAGCAGCTTAGGTGGCGGGAGGGACGGGGAGACCCAGTACTTC
NA	TRBD2	TRBV27	TRBJ2-7	CASRSGLAGDSYEQYF	TGTGCCAGCAGATCGGGACTAGCGGGAGACTCCTACGAGCAGTACTTC
NA	TRBD2	TRBV7-9	TRBJ2-2	CASSPLGLAGYTGELFF	TGTGCCAGCAGCCCTCTGGGACTAGCGGGATACACCGGGGAGCTGTTTTTT
once	NA	TRBV6-1	TRBJ2-7	CASSEVGGRKYEQYF	TGTGCCAGCAGTGAAGTGGGGGGGCGGAAATACGAGCAGTACTTC
few	TRBD1	TRBV5-4	TRBJ1-5	CASSLGQGKGQPQHF	TGTGCCAGCAGCCTCGGACAGGGTAAGGGTCAGCCCCAGCATTTT
NA	NA	TRBV5-4	TRBJ2-3	CASSFGGTYDLTDTQYF	TGTGCCAGCAGCTTTGGCGGGACGTACGACCTCACAGATACGCAGTATTTT
NA	TRBD2	TRBV7-3	TRBJ2-5	CASSLKGGRAGETQYF	TGTGCCAGCAGCTTAAAAGGCGGGAGGGCGGGGGAGACCCAGTACTTC
NA	NA	TRBV6-5	TRBJ2-7	CASSLGGPSYEQYF	TGTGCCAGCAGTTTAGGAGGGCCCTCCTACGAGCAGTACTTC
NA	TRBD2	TRBV5-1	TRBJ2-7	CASSLSSSGLAGDYEQYF	TGCGCCAGCAGCTTGAGTTCGTCGGGACTAGCGGGAGATTACGAGCAGTACTTC
NA	TRBD2	TRBV7-9	TRBJ2-1	CASSWRLAGNPNEQFF	TGTGCCAGCAGCTGGCGACTAGCGGGCAATCCCAATGAGCAGTTCTTC
NA	TRBD1	TRBV9	TRBJ1-5	CASSVGTGDLGQPQHF	TGTGCCAGCAGCGTTGGGACAGGGGATCTGGGGCAGCCCCAGCATTTT
NA	NA	TRBV7-3	TRBJ1-2	CASSPRSPTSMDGYTF	TGTGCCAGCAGCCCCCGGTCCCCTACCTCCATGGATGGCTACACCTTC
NA	TRBD2	TRBV4-1	TRBJ2-7	CASSQAVPSGRSTYEQYF	TGCGCCAGCAGCCAAGCTGTGCCTAGCGGGAGATCCACCTACGAGCAGTACTTC
NA	NA	TRBV27	TRBJ2-3	CASSSPDYLTDTQYF	TGTGCCAGCAGTTCGCCGGACTATCTTACAGATACGCAGTATTTT
NA	NA	TRBV10-3	TRBJ2-7	CAISERESYEQYF	TGTGCCATCAGTGAGAGGGAGTCCTACGAGCAGTACTTC
NA	NA	TRBV27	TRBJ2-1	CASSLLGNEQFF	TGTGCCAGCAGTTTACTAGGAAATGAGCAGTTCTTC
NA	NA	TRBV19	TRBJ1-5	CASSYSTGGIRNQPQHF	TGTGCCAGTAGCTACTCAACCGGGGGGATTCGCAATCAGCCCCAGCATTTT
NA	TRBD2	TRBV19	TRBJ2-1	CASNSVAGYNEQFF	TGTGCCAGTAACTCTGTAGCGGGTTACAATGAGCAGTTCTTC
NA	NA	TRBV11-2	TRBJ2-3	CASSFSSGTDTQYF	TGTGCCAGCAGCTTTTCTAGTGGCACAGATACGCAGTATTTT
NA	TRBD1	TRBV7-9	TRBJ2-2	CASSSTGQGFTGELFF	TGTGCCAGCAGCTCAACGGGACAGGGGTTCACCGGGGAGCTGTTTTTT
NA	TRBD1	TRBV5-4	TRBJ1-1	CASSWATGLKEAFF	TGTGCCAGCAGCTGGGCGACAGGGTTAAAAGAAGCTTTCTTT
NA	TRBD2	TRBV7-9	TRBJ2-5	CASSLGTSQETQYF	TGTGCCAGCAGCTTGGGGACTAGCCAAGAGACCCAGTACTTC
once	NA	TRBV5-1	TRBJ2-3	CASRPDRSLSDTQYF	TGCGCCAGCAGACCAGACAGGTCCCTTTCAGATACGCAGTATTTT
NA	NA	TRBV6-1	TRBJ1-5	CASRAGVEVYQPQHF	TGTGCCAGCAGAGCAGGGGTGGAGGTTTATCAGCCCCAGCATTTT
NA	NA	TRBV5-4	TRBJ2-7	CASSPTDSYEQYF	TGTGCCAGCAGCCCTACTGACAGTTACGAGCAGTACTTC
NA	TRBD1	TRBV5-1	TRBJ2-7	CASRVEGDSLGEQYF	TGCGCCAGCAGGGTGGAAGGGGACAGCCTTGGGGAGCAGTACTTC
NA	TRBD2	TRBV9	TRBJ2-3	CASSAPGEGLDTQYF	TGTGCCAGCAGCGCCCCGGGGGAGGGCCTTGATACGCAGTATTTT
NA	TRBD1	TRBV7-9	TRBJ2-4	CSSSFGTGEYIQYF	TGTTCCAGCAGCTTCGGGACAGGGGAGTACATTCAGTACTTC
NA	TRBD1	TRBV6-1	TRBJ2-7	CASSEAGTGFSYEQYF	TGTGCCAGCAGTGAAGCGGGGACAGGTTTTTCCTACGAGCAGTACTTC
NA	NA	TRBV11-2	TRBJ2-7	CASFSGKPGEQYF	TGTGCCAGCTTTTCCGGGAAGCCTGGCGAGCAGTACTTC
NA	NA	TRBV30	TRBJ1-5	CAWNQGPQPQHF	TGTGCCTGGAATCAGGGGCCTCAGCCCCAGCATTTT
NA	TRBD1	TRBV6-1	TRBJ1-4	CASSERGQGRGEKLFF	TGTGCCAGCAGTGAGCGAGGACAGGGAAGGGGTGAAAAACTGTTTTTT
NA	NA	TRBV6-5	TRBJ2-4	CASRGGPTGNIQYF	TGTGCCAGCAGGGGGGGGCCCACCGGAAACATTCAGTACTTC